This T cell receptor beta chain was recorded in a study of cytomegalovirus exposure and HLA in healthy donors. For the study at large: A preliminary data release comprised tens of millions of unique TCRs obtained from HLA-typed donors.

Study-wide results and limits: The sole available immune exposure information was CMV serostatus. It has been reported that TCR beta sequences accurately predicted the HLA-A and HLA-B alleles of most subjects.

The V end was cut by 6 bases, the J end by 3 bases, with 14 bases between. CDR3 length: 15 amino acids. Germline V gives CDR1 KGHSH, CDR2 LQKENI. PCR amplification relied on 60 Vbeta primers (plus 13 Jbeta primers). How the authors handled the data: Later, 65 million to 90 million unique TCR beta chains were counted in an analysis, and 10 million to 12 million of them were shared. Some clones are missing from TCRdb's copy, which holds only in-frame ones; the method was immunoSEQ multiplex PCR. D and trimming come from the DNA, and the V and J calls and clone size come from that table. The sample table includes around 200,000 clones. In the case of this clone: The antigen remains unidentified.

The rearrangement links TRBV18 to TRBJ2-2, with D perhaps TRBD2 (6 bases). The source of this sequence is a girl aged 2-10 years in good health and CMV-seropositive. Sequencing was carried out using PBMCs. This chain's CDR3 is CASSRLGEDTGELFF. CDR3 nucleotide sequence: TGTGCCAGCTCGCGGCTGGGGGAGGACACCGGGGAGCTGTTTTTT.